Each of the 22 T cell receptor beta chains below was sequenced from the same sample in a study of blood T cell repertoires in COVID-19. Assay: immunoSEQ multiplex PCR; the TCRdb copy retains only in-frame clones and omits some. The data hold 100,000 to 120,000 clones, with 75% to 85% observed a single time. The sequencing sample was made of peripheral blood. The source is a woman aged 70-85 years with acute or convalescent COVID-19.

In nucleotides, the CDR3 is TGTGCCAGCAGTTACCCCGTAGCTAGCCAACGCGGGGGCGAGCAGTTCTTC. Translating gives CASSYPVASQRGGEQFF. The J gene is TRBJ2-1, the V gene TRBV6-2 or TRBV6-3; the D gene is possibly TRBD2 (7 bases). The CDR3 consists of 17 residues. From germline, CDR1 is MNHEY and CDR2 SVGEGT. Between the trimmed V and J ends, which lost 2 bases and 10 bases, there was a span of 24 bases.

This chain connects TRBV9 to TRBJ1-1; 7 bases align to TRBD1. The trim removed 4 bases at V and 6 bases at J, leaving 21 bases unmatched. Germline V gene data show CDR1 as SGDLS and CDR2 as YYNGEE. The CDR3 consists of 18 residues. The CDR3 loop is CASSPRGDRSADGAEAFF. In DNA, the CDR3 is TGTGCCAGCAGCCCGCGCGGGGACAGAAGTGCCGACGGAGCTGAAGCTTTCTTT.

This clone was observed a single time. This chain connects TRBV9 to TRBJ1-2; weak D call: TRBD1 (6 bases). With 6 bases removed from V and 5 bases from J, the gap between germline ends came to 17 bases. Germline V gene lookup returns CDR1 SGDLS and CDR2 YYNGEE. The CDR3 is 14 residues long. CDR3 region: CASTVGDTSYGYTF. CDR3 DNA sequence: TGTGCCAGCACCGTCGGGGACACTTCTTATGGCTACACCTTC.

The chain joins TRBV6-5 to TRBJ1-1; TRBD1 aligns across 9 bases. Germline-derived CDR1 and CDR2 are MNHEY and SVGAGI. The CDR3 has 13 residues. V was pared by 7 bases and J by 7 bases, with 7 bases of the junction left unmatched. For the CDR3, the DNA is TGTGCCAGCAACCGGGACAGGGAGTTTGAAGCTTTCTTT. As protein: CASNRDREFEAFF.

The chain recombines TRBV4-3 with TRBJ2-7; tentatively, D is TRBD2 (7 bases). The CDR3 length is 14 residues. The germline V and J ends were trimmed by 0 bases and 4 bases, with 10 bases remaining between them. The V gene's germline CDR1 is LGHNA and CDR2 YSLEER. This CDR3 reads CASSQDRGGYEQYF. CDR3 bases: TGCGCCAGCAGCCAAGATAGGGGGGGGTACGAGCAGTACTTC.

This chain links TRBV10-2 with TRBJ2-7; TRBD1 is a possible D gene (6 bases). Germline CDR1 reads WSHSY; CDR2 reads SAAADI. V was trimmed by 10 bases and J by 4 bases, leaving 17 bases between them. This CDR3 has 13 residues. Here the CDR3 reads CATRPAGEYEQYF. CDR3 DNA sequence: TGCGCCACCCGCCCTGCAGGGGAATACGAGCAGTACTTC.

This clone has only a few counts. This chain connects TRBV5-1 to TRBJ2-7; 11 bases line up with TRBD2. The CDR3 spans 14 residues. Trimming cost V 5 bases and J 3 bases; bases outside gene matches: 4. The germline V gene has CDR1 SGHRS and CDR2 YFSETQ. Here the CDR3 DNA reads TGCGCCAGCAGTATGGGACTAGCGGACTACGAGCAGTACTTC. Protein product: CASSMGLADYEQYF.

This clone is termed medium-sized (0.01 to 0.1%). The chain employs TRBV9 and TRBJ2-3, with 12 positions matching TRBD1. Germline V lookup: CDR1 SGDLS, CDR2 YYNGEE. This CDR3 has 16 amino acids. With 6 bases clipped from V and 1 base from J, the junction kept 6 bases outside the gene matches. The CDR3 protein is CASTGTGGAGTDTQYF. CDR3 bases: TGTGCCAGCACCGGGACAGGGGGCGCGGGCACAGATACGCAGTATTTT. The full variable domain, rest sourced from reference TRBV9 and TRBJ2-3, is DSGVTQTPKHLITATGQRVTLRCSPRSGDLSVYWYQQSLDQGLQFLIQYYNGEERAKGNILERFSAQQFPDLHSELNLSSLELGDSALYFCASTGTGGAGTDTQYFGPGTRLTVL.

The rearrangement uses TRBV6-2 or TRBV6-3 and TRBJ2-1, with D perhaps TRBD1 (6 bases). Trimming took off 2 bases at V and 6 bases at J, with 17 bases between the two ends. The CDR3 runs to 16 residues. The germline gives CDR1 MNHEY, CDR2 SVGEGT. This CDR3 is CASSYVRAGAGNEQFF. In DNA form, the CDR3 reads TGTGCCAGCAGTTACGTTCGTGCAGGGGCTGGCAATGAGCAGTTCTTC.

The rearrangement uses TRBV30 and TRBJ2-6; no clear D. This CDR3 has 12 residues. V dropped 5 bases and J dropped 4 bases, with 6 bases sitting between them. CDR1 and CDR2 (germline): GTSNPN, SVGIG (reference sequence). CDR3: CAWSLGANVLTF. In DNA form, the CDR3 reads TGTGCCTGGTCCCTGGGGGCCAACGTCCTGACTTTC. Drawing the rest from reference TRBV30 and TRBJ2-6, the complete variable domain is SQTIHQWPATLVQPVGSPLSLECTVEGTSNPNLYWYRQAAGRGLQLLFYSVGIGQISSEVPQNLSASRPQDRQFILSSKKLLLSDSGFYLCAWSLGANVLTFGAGSRLTVL.

The chain combines TRBV6-6 with TRBJ1-1; the D gene is possibly TRBD1 (6 bases). With 2 bases removed from V and 11 bases from J, the gap between germline ends came to 15 bases. The germline V gene has CDR1 MNHNY and CDR2 SVGAGI (reference sequence). The CDR3 is made up of 13 amino acids. CDR3 in DNA: TGTGCCAGCAGTTACCTGGGTACGACAGGTGCTTTCTTT. As protein: CASSYLGTTGAFF.

This chain links TRBV28 with TRBJ1-2, with 8 bases identical to TRBD1. Trimming cost V 3 bases and J 7 bases; bases outside gene matches: 16. This CDR3 has 17 residues. The germline V gene has CDR1 MDHEN and CDR2 SYDVKM. In nucleotides, the CDR3 is TGTGCCAGCAGTTTTGAAGTGTATTCAGGGGGCAAGGGTGGCTACACCTTC. The encoded protein is CASSFEVYSGGKGGYTF.

The chain is built from TRBV24-1 and TRBJ2-2; TRBD1 matches at 10 bases. The CDR3 is 15 amino acids. V lost 5 bases, J lost 6 bases, and 5 bases stayed unmatched. Germline CDR1 and CDR2: KGHDR and SFDVKD. The CDR3 DNA reads TGTGCCACCAGTGGAGACAGGGGGCTGGCCGGGGAGCTGTTTTTT. Its protein is CATSGDRGLAGELFF.

The rearrangement joins TRBV5-4 to TRBJ1-1; 8 nucleotides line up with TRBD1. With 4 bases clipped from V and 3 bases from J, the junction kept 8 bases outside the gene matches. CDR1 and CDR2 from the germline V gene are SGHNT and YYREEE (reference sequence). The CDR3 is 15 residues long. CDR3 sequence: CASSPRTGKYTEAFF. As DNA, the CDR3 is TGTGCCAGCAGCCCACGGACAGGGAAATACACTGAAGCTTTCTTT.

This chain connects TRBV11-3 to TRBJ1-1; D ambiguous. Germline CDR1 is SGHNT and CDR2 is YENEEA. The CDR3 runs 14 residues. V lost 5 bases and J 1 base, leaving 11 bases between the germline ends. The CDR3 sequence: CASSLGRGNTEAFF. The DNA of the CDR3 is TGTGCCAGCAGCCTGGGTCGAGGGAACACTGAAGCTTTCTTT.

V and J are TRBV6-5 and TRBJ1-2; 11 bases are a match to TRBD1. The J segment lost 4 bases and the V segment lost 4 bases, leaving 8 bases of the junction unmatched. The germline CDR1 and CDR2 sequences are MNHEY and SVGAGI. The CDR3 extends over 16 amino acids. The DNA for the CDR3 is TGTGCCAGCAGTTCCGGGACAGGGGGAAAAGGCTATGGCTACACCTTC. It yields the protein CASSSGTGGKGYGYTF.

V gene TRBV6-2 or TRBV6-3 combines with J gene TRBJ2-2; 11 bases map to TRBD1. The germline gives CDR1 MNHEY, CDR2 SVGEGT. This CDR3 is built from 18 residues. V lost 4 bases to trimming and J lost 3 bases; unmatched junction nucleotides: 10. The CDR3 nucleotides are TGTGCCAGCAGTTCGGGCAGGACAGGGGGCTATTACACCGGGGAGCTGTTTTTT. This gives the protein CASSSGRTGGYYTGELFF.

This clone was seen only once. This chain uses TRBV29-1 with TRBJ1-1; 8 bases map to TRBD1. The CDR3 runs 13 residues. With V trimmed by 4 bases and J by 6 bases, 7 bases remained unmatched. The V gene's germline CDR1 is SQVTM and CDR2 ANQGSEA. The CDR3 spells CSVAGDRGAEAFF. In DNA form, the CDR3 reads TGCAGCGTTGCGGGTGACAGGGGTGCTGAAGCTTTCTTT.

The chain uses TRBV5-5 and TRBJ2-3, with 11 positions matching TRBD2. CDR3 length equals 17 residues. V lost 2 bases to trimming and J lost 0 bases; unmatched junction nucleotides: 5. Per germline, CDR1 SGHKS and CDR2 YYEKEE (reference sequence). The CDR3 here is CASSFSGGATSTDTQYF. CDR3 in DNA: TGTGCCAGCAGCTTTAGCGGGGGGGCAACAAGCACAGATACGCAGTATTTT.

This chain connects TRBV7-9 to TRBJ2-1; the D gene is possibly TRBD1 (5 bases). CDR1 and CDR2 (germline): SEHNR, FQNEAQ (reference sequence). The CDR3 has 15 amino acids. Trimming pared 5 bases from V and 3 bases from J, leaving 14 bases between. The DNA for the CDR3 is TGTGCCAGCAGCGCCCAGGGCGCCATCTACAATGAGCAGTTCTTC. Amino acid sequence: CASSAQGAIYNEQFF.

This clone occurred a few times. The J gene is TRBJ2-3, the V gene TRBV3-1 (or the pseudogene TRBV3-2), with D perhaps TRBD1 (5 bases). CDR1 LGHDT and CDR2 YNNKEL come from the germline V gene (reference sequence). The V and J ends lost 0 bases and 2 bases respectively, with 9 bases between them. This CDR3 has 15 amino acids. Here the CDR3 reads CASSQDRVATDTQYF. The CDR3 DNA is TGTGCCAGCAGCCAAGACAGGGTGGCCACAGATACGCAGTATTTT.

This chain connects TRBV3-1 (or the pseudogene TRBV3-2) to TRBJ1-4; 9 nucleotides align to TRBD1. This CDR3 has 16 amino acids. V was pared by 2 bases and J by 5 bases, with 6 bases of the junction left unmatched. Germline CDR1 LGHDT, CDR2 YNNKEL (reference sequence). CDR3 in DNA: TGTGCCAGCAGCCAATCTAAGACAGGGGGAAATGAAAAACTGTTTTTT. Residues: CASSQSKTGGNEKLFF.